The sequence of this T cell receptor beta chain was determined in a study of T cell responses to AZD1222 COVID-19 vaccine. The germline CDR1 and CDR2 sequences are SGDLS and YYNGEE. The CDR3 contains 16 residues. Trimming pared 2 bases from V and 0 bases from J, leaving 13 bases between. This clone was picked up one time. The antigen is undetermined. Study-wide findings and caveats: The sample set comprised mostly white British donors with more females, and clonal diversity was possibly underestimated.

Sequencing was performed with immunoSEQ multiplex PCR; in TCRdb, only in-frame clones are kept and a portion is missing. The sample holds roughly 150,000 clones; approximately 90% are singletons and the top ten take under 8%. V gene TRBV9 combines with J gene TRBJ2-3, with D tentatively TRBD1 (6 bases). The input for sequencing was peripheral blood, taken after recovery from COVID-19. The clonotype originates from an adult who had recovered from COVID-19. CDR3 loop: CASSVSRGHSTDTQYF. The CDR3, as DNA: TGTGCCAGCAGCGTGAGCAGGGGACATAGCACAGATACGCAGTATTTT.